This T cell receptor beta chain emerged from a study of a mutant IDH1 vaccine in newly diagnosed glioma. Study-wide context: Vaccination was launched 4-6 weeks after radiotherapy alone, or with temozolomide cycles.

Concerning this clone itself: Its target is not known.

Method: immunoSEQ multiplex PCR; TCRdb's copy keeps in-frame clones and lacks some. There are tens of thousands of clones in the sample; 82% occur only once, and approximately 18% lies in the top ten. The CDR3 consists of 15 residues. CDR1 and CDR2 (germline): KGHSH, LQKENI. J gave up 1 base and V 5 bases, and 7 bases lay outside the gene matches. Time point specified: week 47, end of study. Doses consisted of 300 ug of mutant IDH1 20-mer peptide each, paired with topical imiquimod. This chain uses TRBV18 with TRBJ1-1, with 7 bases aligning to TRBD1. This specimen consisted of PBMCs, obtained from a glioma patient whose treatment included an IDH1 peptide vaccine. The clonotype was recovered from a man aged 18 to 35 with glioma. Some clones in this sample may be carry-over from other donors' samples. The CDR3 sequence: CASSSPRTGNTEAFF. The DNA for the CDR3 is TGTGCCAGCTCATCCCCACGGACAGGGAACACTGAAGCTTTCTTT.